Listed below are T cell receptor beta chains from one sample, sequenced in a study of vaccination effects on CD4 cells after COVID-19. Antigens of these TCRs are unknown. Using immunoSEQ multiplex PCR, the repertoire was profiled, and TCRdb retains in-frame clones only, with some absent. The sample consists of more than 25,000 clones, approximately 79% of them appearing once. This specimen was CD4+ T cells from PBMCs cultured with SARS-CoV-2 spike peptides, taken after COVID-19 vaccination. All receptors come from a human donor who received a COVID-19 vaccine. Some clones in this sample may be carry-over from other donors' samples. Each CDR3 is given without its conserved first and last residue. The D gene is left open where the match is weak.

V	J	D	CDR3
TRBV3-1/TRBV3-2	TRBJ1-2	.	ASSHAPRDKSYT
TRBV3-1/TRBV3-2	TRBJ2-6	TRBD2	ASSPGGSGANVLT
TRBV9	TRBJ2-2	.	ASSVNVGVRELF
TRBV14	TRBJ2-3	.	ASSLQISRDTQY
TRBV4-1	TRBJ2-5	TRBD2	ASSQHTSGGPQETQY
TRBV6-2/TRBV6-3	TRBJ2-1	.	ASSRDSSSYNEQF
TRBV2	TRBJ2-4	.	ASSEPVAKNIQY
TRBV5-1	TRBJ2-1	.	ASSLVVTTGNEQF
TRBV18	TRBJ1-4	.	ASSPNGGGIDEKLF
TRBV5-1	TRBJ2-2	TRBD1	ASSSGTGLNTGELF
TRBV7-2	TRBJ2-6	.	ASSLRGVSGANVLT
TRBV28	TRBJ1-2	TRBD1	ASSPPDREYGYT
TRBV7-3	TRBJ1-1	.	ASSLSPAANTEAF
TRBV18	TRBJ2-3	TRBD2	ASSPAGGQYSDTQY
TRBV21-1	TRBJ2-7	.	ASSNPGGSSGTDEQY
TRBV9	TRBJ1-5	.	ASSAGQMNQPQH
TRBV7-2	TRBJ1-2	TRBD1	ASSLLQGLDGYT
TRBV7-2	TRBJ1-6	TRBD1	ASSLAGTEINSPLH
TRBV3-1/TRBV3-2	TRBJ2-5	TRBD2	ASSQEGGLAGEGETQY
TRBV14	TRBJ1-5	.	ASSQGGVGNQPQH
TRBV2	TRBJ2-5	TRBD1	ASSTHGQGETQY
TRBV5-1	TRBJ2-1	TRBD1	ASSLFLGQGGDEQF
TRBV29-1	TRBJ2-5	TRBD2	SVGPQRGVYPQTQY
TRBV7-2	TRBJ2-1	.	ASSLASAGLRRF
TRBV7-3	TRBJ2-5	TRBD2	ASSLTSGETQY
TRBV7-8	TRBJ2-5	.	ASSPSVGPGETQY
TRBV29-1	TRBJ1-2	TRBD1	SVQGGTAGLGSYGYT
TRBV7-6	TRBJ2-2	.	ASSLEGGLNTGELF
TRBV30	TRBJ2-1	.	AWSATVSYNEQF
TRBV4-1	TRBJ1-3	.	ASSPPQGSGNTIY
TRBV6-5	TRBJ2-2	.	ASSSGANTGELF
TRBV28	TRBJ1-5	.	ASSRGGVQPQH
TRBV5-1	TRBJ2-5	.	ASRVGSQETQY
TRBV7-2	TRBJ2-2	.	ASSPLGAGGAGELF
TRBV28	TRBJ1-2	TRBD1	ASENRGHYGYT
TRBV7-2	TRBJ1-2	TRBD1	ASSSPGTGGKSYGYT
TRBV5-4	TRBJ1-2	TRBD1	ASSLADRGSVYGYT
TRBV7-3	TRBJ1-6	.	ASSLIGQGMTPLH
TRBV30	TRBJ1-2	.	AWSVSGEANYGYT